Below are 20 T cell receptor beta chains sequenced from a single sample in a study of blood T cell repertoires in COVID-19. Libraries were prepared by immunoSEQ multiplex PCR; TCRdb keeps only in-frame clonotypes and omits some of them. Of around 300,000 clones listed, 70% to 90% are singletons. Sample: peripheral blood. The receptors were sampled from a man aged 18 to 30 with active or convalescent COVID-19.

The CDR3 DNA is TGTGCCAGCAGATCCTTAGCGGGGGGGCTAGAGACCCAGTACTTC. Its protein product is CASRSLAGGLETQYF. The gene calls are TRBV27 and TRBJ2-5, with 11 bases lining up with TRBD2. Per the germline V gene, CDR1 is MNHEY and CDR2 is SMNVEV (reference sequence). The CDR3 is 15 residues long. The V segment lost 6 bases and the J segment 4 bases; nucleotides outside the gene matches: 7.

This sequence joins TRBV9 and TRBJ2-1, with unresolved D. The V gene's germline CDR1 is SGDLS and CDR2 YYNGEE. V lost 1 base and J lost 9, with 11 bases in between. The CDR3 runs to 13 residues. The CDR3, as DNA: TGTGCCAGCAGCGTACCGCCTAGATCTGAGCAGTTCTTC. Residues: CASSVPPRSEQFF.

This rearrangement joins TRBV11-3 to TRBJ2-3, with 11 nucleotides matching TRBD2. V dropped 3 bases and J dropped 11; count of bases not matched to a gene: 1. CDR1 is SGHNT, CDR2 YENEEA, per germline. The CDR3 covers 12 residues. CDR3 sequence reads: CASSFSGGEQYF. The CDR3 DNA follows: TGTGCCAGCAGCTTTAGCGGGGGGGAGCAGTATTTT.

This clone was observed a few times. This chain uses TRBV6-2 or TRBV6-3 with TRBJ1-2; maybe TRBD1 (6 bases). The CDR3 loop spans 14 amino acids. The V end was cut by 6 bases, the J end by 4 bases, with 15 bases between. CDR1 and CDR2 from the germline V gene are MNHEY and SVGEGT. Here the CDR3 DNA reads TGTGCCAGCAGCCCGACAGGTTTGAGCTATGGCTACACCTTC. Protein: CASSPTGLSYGYTF.

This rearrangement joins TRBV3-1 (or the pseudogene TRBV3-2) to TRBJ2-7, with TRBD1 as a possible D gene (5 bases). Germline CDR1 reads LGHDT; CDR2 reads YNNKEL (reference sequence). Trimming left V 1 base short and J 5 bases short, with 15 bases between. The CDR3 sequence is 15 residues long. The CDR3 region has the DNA TGTGCCAGCAGCCAAGTTTCAGGGTTAAGTAACGAGCAGTACTTC. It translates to CASSQVSGLSNEQYF.

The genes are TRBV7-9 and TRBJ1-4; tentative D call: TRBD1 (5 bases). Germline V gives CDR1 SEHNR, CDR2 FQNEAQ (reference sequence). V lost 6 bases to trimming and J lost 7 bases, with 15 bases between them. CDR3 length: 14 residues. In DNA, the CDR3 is TGTGCCAGCAGGTCCAGGAGGGGAGGTGAAAAACTGTTTTTT. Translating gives CASRSRRGGEKLFF.

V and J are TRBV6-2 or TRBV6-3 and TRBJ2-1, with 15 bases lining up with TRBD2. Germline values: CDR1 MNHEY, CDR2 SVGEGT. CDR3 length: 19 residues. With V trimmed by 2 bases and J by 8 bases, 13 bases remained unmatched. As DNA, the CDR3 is TGTGCCAGCAGTTACCCGACCGGGACTAGCGGGGGGAGAATGGATGAGCAGTTCTTC. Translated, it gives CASSYPTGTSGGRMDEQFF.

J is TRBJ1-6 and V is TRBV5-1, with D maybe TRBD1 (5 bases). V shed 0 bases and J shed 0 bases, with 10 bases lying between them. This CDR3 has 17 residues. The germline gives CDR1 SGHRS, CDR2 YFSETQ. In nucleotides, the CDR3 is TGCGCCAGCAGCTTGGACGGCAGGGACTCCTATAATTCACCCCTCCACTTT. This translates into CASSLDGRDSYNSPLHF.

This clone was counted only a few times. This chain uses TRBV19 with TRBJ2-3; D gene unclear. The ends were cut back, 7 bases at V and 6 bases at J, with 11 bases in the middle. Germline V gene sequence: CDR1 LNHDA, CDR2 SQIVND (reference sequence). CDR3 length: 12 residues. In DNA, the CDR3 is TGTGCCAGTATCCCCCCCCCGGATACGCAGTATTTT. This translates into CASIPPPDTQYF.

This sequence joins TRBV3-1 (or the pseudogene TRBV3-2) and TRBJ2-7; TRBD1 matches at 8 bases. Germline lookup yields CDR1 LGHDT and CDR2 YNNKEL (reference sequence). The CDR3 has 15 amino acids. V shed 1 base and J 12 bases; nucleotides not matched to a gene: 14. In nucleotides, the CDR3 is TGTGCCAGCAGCCAAGCAGGGGGGACAGGCCGCAAGGGGTACTTC. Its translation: CASSQAGGTGRKGYF.

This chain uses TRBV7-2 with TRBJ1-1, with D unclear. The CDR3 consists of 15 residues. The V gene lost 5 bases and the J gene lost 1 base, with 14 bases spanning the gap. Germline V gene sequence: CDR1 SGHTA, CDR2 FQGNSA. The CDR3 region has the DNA TGTGCCAGCAGCCACGGAGAGACCCGGAACACTGAAGCTTTCTTT. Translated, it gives CASSHGETRNTEAFF.

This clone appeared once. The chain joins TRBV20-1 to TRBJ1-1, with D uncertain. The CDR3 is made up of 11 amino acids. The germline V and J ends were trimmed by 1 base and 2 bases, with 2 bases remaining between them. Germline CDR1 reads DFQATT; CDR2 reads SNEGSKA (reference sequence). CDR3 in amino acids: CSARVNTEAFF. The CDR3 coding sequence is TGCAGTGCTAGAGTAAACACTGAAGCTTTCTTT.

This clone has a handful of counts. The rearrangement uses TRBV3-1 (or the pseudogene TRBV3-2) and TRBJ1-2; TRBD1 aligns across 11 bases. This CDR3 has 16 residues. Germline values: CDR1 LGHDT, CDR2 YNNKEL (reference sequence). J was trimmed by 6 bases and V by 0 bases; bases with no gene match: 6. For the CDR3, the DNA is TGTGCCAGCAGCCAAGATTGGGGACAGGGGGGAGATGGCTACACCTTC. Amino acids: CASSQDWGQGGDGYTF.

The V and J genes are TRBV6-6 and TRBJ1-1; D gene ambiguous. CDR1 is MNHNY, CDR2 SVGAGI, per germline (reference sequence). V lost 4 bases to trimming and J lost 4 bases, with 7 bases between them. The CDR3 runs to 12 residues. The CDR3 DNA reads TGTGCCAGCAGTTCCAGTACCACTGAAGCTTTCTTT. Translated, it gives CASSSSTTEAFF.

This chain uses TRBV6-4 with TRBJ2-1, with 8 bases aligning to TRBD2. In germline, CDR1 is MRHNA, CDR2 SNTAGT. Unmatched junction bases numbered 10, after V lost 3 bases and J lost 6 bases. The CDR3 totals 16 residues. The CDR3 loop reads CASSEVGGDGTNEQFF. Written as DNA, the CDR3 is TGTGCCAGCAGTGAGGTCGGGGGGGACGGAACCAATGAGCAGTTCTTC.

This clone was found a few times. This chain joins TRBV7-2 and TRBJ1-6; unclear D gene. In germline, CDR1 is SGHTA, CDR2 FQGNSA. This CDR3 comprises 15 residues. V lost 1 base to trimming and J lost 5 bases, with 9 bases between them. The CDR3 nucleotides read TGTGCCAGCAGCTTAGGGCAGGTTAATAATTCACCCCTCCACTTT. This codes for CASSLGQVNNSPLHF.

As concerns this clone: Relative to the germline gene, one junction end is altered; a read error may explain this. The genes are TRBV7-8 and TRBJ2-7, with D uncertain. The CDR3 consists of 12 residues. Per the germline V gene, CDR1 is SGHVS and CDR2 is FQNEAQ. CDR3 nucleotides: TGTGCCAGCAGCCGAGCCGGTTGGAGCCCCAACTTC. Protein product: CASSRAGWSPNF.

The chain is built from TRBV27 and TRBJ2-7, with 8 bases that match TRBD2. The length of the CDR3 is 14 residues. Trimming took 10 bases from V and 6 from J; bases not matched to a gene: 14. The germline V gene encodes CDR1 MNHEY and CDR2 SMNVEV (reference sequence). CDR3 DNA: TGTGCCACATCTAGGGCGGGGGGCCCCCTCGAGCAGTACTTC. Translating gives CATSRAGGPLEQYF.

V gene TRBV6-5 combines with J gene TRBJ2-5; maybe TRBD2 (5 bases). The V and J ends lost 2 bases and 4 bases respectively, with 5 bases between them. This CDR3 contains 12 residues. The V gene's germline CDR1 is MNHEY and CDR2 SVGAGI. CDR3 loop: CASSYAGETQYF. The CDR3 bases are TGTGCCAGCAGTTACGCGGGAGAGACCCAGTACTTC.

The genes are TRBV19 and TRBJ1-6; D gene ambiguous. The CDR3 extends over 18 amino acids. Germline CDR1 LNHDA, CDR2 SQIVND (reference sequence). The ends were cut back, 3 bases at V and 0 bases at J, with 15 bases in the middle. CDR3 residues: CASSINRIGSSYNSPLHF. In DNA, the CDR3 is TGTGCCAGTAGTATTAACAGAATCGGCAGCTCCTATAATTCACCCCTCCACTTT.